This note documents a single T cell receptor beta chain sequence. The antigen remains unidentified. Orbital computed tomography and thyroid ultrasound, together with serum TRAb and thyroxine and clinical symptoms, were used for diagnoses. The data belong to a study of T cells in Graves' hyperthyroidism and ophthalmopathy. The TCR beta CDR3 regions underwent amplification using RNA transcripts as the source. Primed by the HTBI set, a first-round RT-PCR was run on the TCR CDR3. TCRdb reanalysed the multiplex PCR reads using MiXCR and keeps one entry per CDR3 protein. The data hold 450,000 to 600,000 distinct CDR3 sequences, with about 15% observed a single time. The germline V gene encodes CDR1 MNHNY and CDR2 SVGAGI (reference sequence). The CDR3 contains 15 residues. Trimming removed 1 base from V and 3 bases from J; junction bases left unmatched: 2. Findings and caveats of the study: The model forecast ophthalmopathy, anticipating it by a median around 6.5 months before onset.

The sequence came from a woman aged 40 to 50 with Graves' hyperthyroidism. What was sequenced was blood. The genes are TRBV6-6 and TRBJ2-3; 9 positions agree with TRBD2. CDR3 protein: CASSYLLAGTDTQYF. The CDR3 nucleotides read TGTGCCAGCAGTTACTTACTAGCGGGTACAGATACGCAGTATTTT.